What follows is one T cell receptor beta chain and its context. Produced via immunoSEQ multiplex PCR; TCRdb's table is partial and in-frame only. The data contain 85,000 to 100,000 clones, 95% of them singletons. The V end lost 4 bases, the J end lost 0 bases, and 4 bases lay between the germline ends. Germline CDR1 SGHVS, CDR2 FQNEAQ. This CDR3 spans 14 amino acids. The source of the sample is a study of technical replicates of blood from a handful of donors. The genes are TRBV7-8 and TRBJ2-6; unclear D gene. This TCR came from a human donor in good health. The material sequenced was T cells isolated from PBMCs. This CDR3 reads CASSSFSGANVLTF. The CDR3 DNA follows: TGTGCCAGCAGCTCATTCTCTGGGGCCAACGTCCTGACTTTC.